This T cell receptor beta chain was sequenced for a study of T cells expressing NK-cell markers. TCRdb reprocessed the 5' RACE reads and stores each CDR3 protein as one record, lacking DNA. The sample features fewer than 300,000 distinct CDR3 sequences, with 3.5% to 5% in its top ten. The sequencing input was blood T cells: a sorted CD56 or NKG2C T cell subset, CD4+ or CD8+ T cells, or bulk PBMC T cells (not recorded which). The clonotype was recovered from a woman between 18 and 75 years old in good health.

The CDR3 protein is CASSLTSQATQYF. The genes are TRBV12-3 or TRBV12-4 and TRBJ2-3. This CDR3 is 13 amino acids long.